The next 5 T cell receptor beta chains were all read from a single sample in a study of Ad26.COV2.S vaccination and SARS-CoV-2 variants. Profiling relied on immunoSEQ multiplex PCR, and the TCRdb table lists in-frame clones only, not all of them. The table includes about 320,000 clones, about 86% detected once. Stated treatment: some 20 received Ad26.COV2.S at low or high dose, single or two shots; 5 received placebo; per-sample allocation not given. Collection of the samples took place on day 63 after the first injection of vaccine or placebo. The starting material was peripheral blood, obtained in a trial of Ad26.COV2.S vaccine versus placebo. Source of these receptors: a person between 18 and 59 years old who received the Ad26.COV2.S COVID-19 vaccine or a placebo.

This chain uses TRBV7-9 with TRBJ2-2; 11 bases map to TRBD2. The J segment lost 5 bases and the V segment lost 3 bases, leaving 5 bases of the junction unmatched. Per the germline V gene, CDR1 is SEHNR and CDR2 is FQNEAQ (reference sequence). This CDR3 comprises 16 residues. The CDR3 loop is CASSLMTSGATGELFF. The CDR3 bases are TGTGCCAGCAGCTTGATGACTAGCGGGGCTACCGGGGAGCTGTTTTTT.

The genes are TRBV2 and TRBJ1-3; D call uncertain. This CDR3 has 15 residues. Trimming stripped 4 bases from V and 0 bases from J, with 10 bases between. Germline-derived CDR1 and CDR2 are SNHLY and FYNNEI. Here the CDR3 DNA reads TGTGCCAGCAGTGTTCAACGGCTCTCTGGAAACACCATATATTTT. It specifies CASSVQRLSGNTIYF.

The chain links TRBV6-2 or TRBV6-3 to TRBJ1-5, with D uncertain. The CDR3 runs 14 residues. CDR1 is MNHEY and CDR2 is SVGEGT in the germline V gene. V shed 5 bases and J shed 7 bases, with 15 bases lying between them. The CDR3, as DNA: TGTGCCAGCAGTACCCCCCCCCTTGGACAGCCCCAGCATTTT. As protein: CASSTPPLGQPQHF.

The gene calls are TRBV11-2 and TRBJ2-4; 8 nucleotides agree with TRBD1. The CDR3 totals 17 residues. The trim removed 3 bases at V and 1 base at J, leaving 8 bases unmatched. From germline, CDR1 is SGHAT and CDR2 FQNNGV. The CDR3 reads CASSFRTGNMAKNIQYF. The CDR3 DNA sequence: TGTGCCAGCAGCTTCCGGACAGGGAATATGGCCAAAAACATTCAGTACTTC.

The chain is built from TRBV2 and TRBJ1-5; D is undetermined. The V end was cut by 4 bases, the J end by 2 bases, with 9 bases between. This CDR3 has 14 residues. CDR1 and CDR2 from the germline V gene are SNHLY and FYNNEI. The CDR3 sequence is CASSVGSGNQPQHF. Here the CDR3 DNA reads TGTGCCAGCAGTGTAGGGTCCGGCAATCAGCCCCAGCATTTT.